Each of the 27 T cell receptor beta chains below was sequenced from the same sample in a study of blood T cell repertoires in COVID-19. This table comes from immunoSEQ multiplex PCR, and its TCRdb copy is limited to in-frame clones, with some not included. The sample has under 85,000 clones, around four fifths seen once. Sequencing was performed on peripheral blood. These receptors were collected from a man in his fifties with active COVID-19.

The J gene is TRBJ2-7, the V gene TRBV28; 8 nucleotides match TRBD1. V shed 3 bases and J 0 bases; nucleotides not matched to a gene: 7. The CDR3 has 16 amino acids. The germline V gene encodes CDR1 MDHEN and CDR2 SYDVKM. The DNA of the CDR3 is TGTGCCAGCAGTTTCCCCCGGGACAGGAACTCCTACGAGCAGTACTTC. Translation gives CASSFPRDRNSYEQYF.

The V and J genes are TRBV6-1 and TRBJ2-7, with D perhaps TRBD1 (7 bases). Deletions cut 3 bases from V and 4 bases from J, with 13 bases between. The CDR3 extends over 14 amino acids. Germline assignment: CDR1 MNHNS and CDR2 SASEGT. CDR3 sequence (DNA): TGTGCCAGCAGTGATAAGCAGGGGGGATACGAGCAGTACTTC. It translates to CASSDKQGGYEQYF.

This clone was counted once. The chain employs TRBV19 and TRBJ2-3, with a weak D call TRBD2 (6 bases). Trimming took 4 bases from V and 0 from J, leaving 14 bases between them. The germline CDR1 and CDR2 sequences are LNHDA and SQIVND (reference sequence). The CDR3 has 16 amino acids. The CDR3 coding sequence is TGTGCCAGTAGTACCCAACCTAGCGTAAGCACAGATACGCAGTATTTT. It translates to CASSTQPSVSTDTQYF.

The gene calls are TRBV9 and TRBJ1-6, with D possibly being TRBD1 (5 bases). The CDR3 covers 15 residues. Germline V gives CDR1 SGDLS, CDR2 YYNGEE. Trimming stripped 0 bases from V and 16 bases from J, with 20 bases between. The CDR3 sequence: CASSVGGGTTQALHF. For the CDR3, the DNA is TGTGCCAGCAGCGTAGGTGGGGGGACTACCCAGGCACTCCACTTT.

The chain recombines TRBV19 with TRBJ2-5, with D perhaps TRBD1 (5 bases). Germline CDR1 LNHDA, CDR2 SQIVND (reference sequence). This CDR3 is built from 15 residues. V was pared by 6 bases and J by 4 bases, with 18 bases between. The CDR3 spells CASRAKGLPTETQYF. CDR3 sequence (DNA): TGTGCCAGTAGGGCGAAGGGGCTTCCTACAGAGACCCAGTACTTC.

The CDR3 loop is CASSSSPGQGSPRYF. CDR3 in DNA: TGTGCCAGCAGTTCCTCGCCGGGACAGGGCTCTCCCCGCTACTTC. This chain uses TRBV28 with TRBJ2-7; TRBD1 aligns across 9 bases. CDR1 is MDHEN and CDR2 is SYDVKM in the germline V gene. Losses at the gene ends were 4 bases for V and 13 bases for J; bases not matched to a gene: 17. The CDR3 covers 15 residues.

J is TRBJ1-3 and V is TRBV2, with D possibly being TRBD1 (6 bases). This CDR3 region has 14 residues. Trimming shortened V by 6 bases and J by 2 bases, and 11 bases separated the two germline ends. Germline V gene lookup returns CDR1 SNHLY and CDR2 FYNNEI. DNA of the CDR3: TGTGCCAGCAGGCCGGGACAAGCTGGAAACACCATATATTTT. This gives the protein CASRPGQAGNTIYF.

This chain links TRBV9 with TRBJ1-1; weak D call: TRBD1 (6 bases). Germline V gene data show CDR1 as SGDLS and CDR2 as YYNGEE. Trimming stripped 6 bases from V and 4 bases from J, with 13 bases between. The length of the CDR3 is 13 residues. The CDR3 DNA is TGTGCCAGCAACCGAAAAGGGGGCACTGAAGCTTTCTTT. This encodes CASNRKGGTEAFF.

The chain links TRBV18 to TRBJ2-1; the match to TRBD2 covers 7 bases. Germline trimming cut 4 bases from V and 6 bases from J; bases unmatched to any gene: 3. CDR3 length: 13 amino acids. The germline CDR1 and CDR2 sequences are KGHSH and LQKENI. The CDR3 DNA follows: TGTGCCAGCTCACGGACGGGGGGCAATGAGCAGTTCTTC. The encoded protein is CASSRTGGNEQFF.

The rearrangement links TRBV15 to TRBJ2-4; 9 bases agree with TRBD1. V lost 5 bases and J lost 5; bases outside the gene matches: 1. The germline V gene encodes CDR1 LNHNV and CDR2 YYDKDF (reference sequence). This CDR3 is 13 amino acids long. The CDR3 nucleotides read TGTGCCACCAGCCGGGACAGGGAAAACATTCAGTACTTC. Its protein product is CATSRDRENIQYF.

The chain carries TRBV6-5 and TRBJ2-2; possibly TRBD1 for D (6 bases). CDR1 MNHEY and CDR2 SVGAGI come from the germline V gene. V dropped 0 bases and J dropped 7 bases, with 12 bases sitting between them. This CDR3 is built from 15 residues. As DNA, the CDR3 is TGTGCCAGCAGTTACTCGACAGGTCGGGTCGGGGAGCTGTTTTTT. As protein: CASSYSTGRVGELFF.

V is TRBV12-2 and J is TRBJ2-1; the table's D call, TRBD1, was not checked against the DNA. TRBV12-2 is listed as a pseudogene. The CDR3 is 19 residues long. The CDR3 DNA sequence: TGTGCAAGTCGCTCCCCGGACAGGGCAGCACTATTACCGAACAATGAGCAGTTCTTC. Translation: CASRSPDRAALLPNNEQFF.

The chain couples TRBV5-1 to TRBJ1-4; 7 positions match TRBD1. In germline, CDR1 is SGHRS, CDR2 YFSETQ. J gave up 8 bases and V 0 bases, and 7 bases lay outside the gene matches. CDR3 length equals 15 residues. CDR3: CASSLEGARGEKLFF. The CDR3 DNA reads as TGCGCCAGCAGCTTGGAGGGGGCCCGAGGGGAAAAACTGTTTTTT.

As for this clone: Within the sample, other DNA sequences also encode this same CDR3. V is TRBV18 and J is TRBJ1-1; D gene uncertain. The length of the CDR3 is 14 residues. The germline V gene has CDR1 KGHSH and CDR2 LQKENI. With 2 bases removed from V and 1 base from J, the gap between germline ends came to 8 bases. The CDR3 region is CASSPSGGNTEAFF. The CDR3 DNA reads TGTGCCAGCTCACCATCGGGTGGGAACACTGAAGCTTTCTTT.

This chain links TRBV20-1 with TRBJ2-7, with unresolved D. The germline V and J ends were trimmed by 6 bases and 3 bases, with 9 bases remaining between them. CDR1 is DFQATT and CDR2 is SNEGSKA in the germline V gene (reference sequence). This CDR3 spans 11 amino acids. CDR3 DNA: TGCAGTGCGTTCTTGCGCTACGAGCAGTACTTC. Amino acids: CSAFLRYEQYF.

In this sample, this clone turned up a few times. V usage is TRBV18 and J usage is TRBJ1-5, with unresolved D. V shed 2 bases and J shed 3 bases, with 8 bases lying between them. The CDR3 is 14 residues long. From germline, CDR1 is KGHSH and CDR2 LQKENI. The CDR3 here is CASSPGSLNQPQHF. The CDR3 region has the DNA TGTGCCAGCTCACCAGGCAGTCTCAATCAGCCCCAGCATTTT.

V is TRBV7-9 and J is TRBJ1-2; D is ambiguous. Looked up from germline, CDR1 is SEHNR and CDR2 is FQNEAQ (reference sequence). Trimming pared 5 bases from V and 7 bases from J, leaving 20 bases between. This CDR3 is built from 15 residues. The CDR3 DNA reads TGTGCCAGCAGCCAACGACAACCGGGTGAGGGTGGCTACACCTTC. Its protein product is CASSQRQPGEGGYTF.

This clone was recorded a few times. The chain joins TRBV10-1 to TRBJ2-1; D is uncertain. Trimming took off 3 bases at V and 5 bases at J, with 5 bases between the two ends. There are 12 residues in the CDR3. Germline V gene sequence: CDR1 WNHNN, CDR2 SYGVQD (reference sequence). This CDR3 is CASSDADNEQFF. In DNA form, the CDR3 reads TGCGCCAGCAGTGACGCAGACAATGAGCAGTTCTTC.

This clone was recorded once. The chain combines TRBV12-3 or TRBV12-4 with TRBJ2-7; possibly TRBD1 for D (6 bases). The CDR3 runs 12 residues. The V and J ends lost 11 bases and 0 bases respectively, with 11 bases between them. The CDR3: CARRTDSYEQYF. CDR3 nucleotide sequence: TGTGCCCGACGGACAGACTCCTACGAGCAGTACTTC.

The V gene is TRBV27, the J gene TRBJ2-7; D ambiguous. CDR3 length: 14 amino acids. V was shortened by 6 bases and J by 2 bases, with 14 bases between the two germline ends. Germline loops: CDR1 MNHEY, CDR2 SMNVEV (reference sequence). This chain's CDR3 is CASRLPEPPYEQYF. CDR3 DNA sequence: TGTGCCAGCAGGCTCCCGGAGCCGCCCTACGAGCAGTACTTC.

This rearrangement joins TRBV5-1 to TRBJ2-3; 7 positions match TRBD2. In germline, CDR1 is SGHRS, CDR2 YFSETQ. This CDR3 has 14 amino acids. V was pared by 3 bases and J by 4 bases, with 5 bases of the junction left unmatched. CDR3 DNA: TGCGCCAGCAGCTCCGGGACTACCGCAGATACGCAGTATTTT. The encoded protein is CASSSGTTADTQYF.

The chain couples TRBV12-5 to TRBJ1-5; 10 nucleotides agree with TRBD1. There are 17 residues in the CDR3. The V gene end was trimmed by 3 bases and the J gene end by 7 bases; junction bases not matched to a gene: 12. CDR1 is LGHNT, CDR2 FRNRAP, per germline. This chain's CDR3 is CASGFILDRGLMQPQHF. The CDR3 DNA sequence: TGTGCTAGTGGTTTTATCCTGGACAGGGGGTTGATGCAGCCCCAGCATTTT. The full variable domain, completed using reference TRBV12-5 and TRBJ1-5, is DARVTQTPRHKVTEMGQEVTMRCQPILGHNTVFWYRQTMMQGLELLAYFRNRAPLDDSGMPKDRFSAEMPDATLATLKIQPSEPRDSAVYFCASGFILDRGLMQPQHFGDGTRLSIL.

The chain recombines TRBV9 with TRBJ2-3, with 9 bases fitting TRBD2. Germline V lookup: CDR1 SGDLS, CDR2 YYNGEE. The CDR3 is 15 residues long. With 1 base clipped from V and 8 bases from J, the junction kept 8 bases outside the gene matches. In nucleotides, the CDR3 is TGTGCCAGCAGCGTATCTAGCGGGGCAGGAGGTACGCAGTATTTT. Translating it yields CASSVSSGAGGTQYF.

The CDR3 coding sequence is TGTGCCAGCAGTTACTCGAGACAGGGGACCCAGCCCCAGCATTTT. It specifies CASSYSRQGTQPQHF. The chain recombines TRBV6-5 with TRBJ1-5, with TRBD1 identical over 8 bases. Germline values: CDR1 MNHEY, CDR2 SVGAGI. V shed 0 bases and J 7 bases; nucleotides not matched to a gene: 5. The CDR3 has 15 residues.

This chain uses TRBV6-5 with TRBJ1-4; maybe TRBD1 (5 bases). The length of the CDR3 is 14 residues. The V gene lost 2 bases and the J gene lost 7 bases, with 11 bases spanning the gap. In germline, CDR1 is MNHEY, CDR2 SVGAGI. Here the CDR3 reads CASSYGQFGEKLFF. The CDR3 DNA is TGTGCCAGCAGTTACGGACAATTCGGTGAAAAACTGTTTTTT.

J is TRBJ1-1 and V is TRBV10-1, with D perhaps TRBD1 (5 bases). The germline gives CDR1 WNHNN, CDR2 SYGVQD (reference sequence). Trimming stripped 5 bases from V and 4 bases from J, with 17 bases between. CDR3 length equals 15 residues. The CDR3 region is CASSPGRLGGTEAFF. Written as DNA, the CDR3 is TGCGCCAGCAGTCCGGGACGGTTGGGGGGCACTGAAGCTTTCTTT.

The chain employs TRBV9 and TRBJ1-6, with unresolved D. Per the germline V gene, CDR1 is SGDLS and CDR2 is YYNGEE. Trimming left V 6 bases short and J 5 bases short, with 12 bases between. The CDR3 has 14 amino acids. This CDR3 reads CASTLSSDNSPLHF. Here the CDR3 DNA reads TGTGCCAGCACCCTTAGCAGTGATAATTCACCCCTCCACTTT.